This T cell receptor (beta chain) was recovered during a study of graft-versus-host responses after intestinal transplantation (dated by TCRdb to the early 2020s). Broadly, across the study: Multivisceral, liver-intestinal, or isolated intestinal transplants were received by the recipients. The cohort enrolled approximately 24 intestinal transplant recipients including one retransplant, and a few patients lacking pretransplant specimens were excluded. A peak of at least 4% donor T cells among recipient peripheral blood mononuclear cells was the definition used for donor T cell macrochimerism. Anti-thymocyte globulin induction was given to all recipients, followed by maintenance tacrolimus and steroids for approximately three years. After intestinal transplantation, graft-versus-host and host-versus-graft alloreactive T cell clones were followed in the graft, circulation and bone marrow using bulk TCR-beta CDR3 sequencing. Samples from a few later patients were sequenced in-house on an Illumina MiSeq with MiXCR processing rather than by the commercial service. To identify alloreactive clones, pre-transplant mixed lymphocyte reaction products were sequenced and compared with unstimulated pre-transplant donor and recipient T cells.

The germline V gene gives CDR1 as SGDLS and CDR2 as YYNGEE. The germline ends are 12 bases apart after V is trimmed by 0 bases and J by 1 base. Taken from cysteine to phenylalanine, the CDR3 has 16 residues. Solely the CDR3 DNA is kept, with 48 bases framed from the first base. Library prep was done by the immunoSEQ multiplex PCR assay. For most patients, genomic DNA was isolated using the Qiagen DNeasy Blood and Tissue Kit and was shipped frozen to Adaptive Biotechnologies for TCR sequencing. For most patients, genomic DNA was subjected to high-throughput TCR-beta CDR3 sequencing by Adaptive Biotechnologies. The paper's processing steps were these. TCR sequencing data were retrieved from Adaptive's ImmunoSEQ software for some 19 patients, whereas three other patients were processed with MiXCR and VDJtools. To correct CD4 versus CD8 sorting errors, sequences present in both subsets at a frequency ratio below 5:1 were removed. CDR3 nucleotide sequences shared between donor and recipient were removed because their origin could not be assigned. To be classed as alloreactive, a clone needed at least 2-fold expansion over unstimulated cells and a minimum CFSE-low frequency of 0.002% (template counts) or 0.001% (read counts). Clones detected in sequenced pre-transplant spleen, lymph node, or MLR CFSE-low populations of the donor or recipient were defined as mappable. Cumulative frequency of alloreactive clones was calculated as a percentage of all sequences weighted by copy number. As stored in TCRdb, this immuneACCESS dataset retains in-frame rearrangements with V and J assigned. A fraction of the clones does not appear; measured against another copy, unresolved V genes explain less than half of the discrepancy, and the remainder lacks a known reason. V, J and clone size were drawn from that table, and D and trimming were deduced from the DNA. The sample table contains about 92,000 clones; only one count was recorded for 83% of them. The ten largest make up roughly a sixth of the sample.

Note on this clone: Its antigen is currently not known. Qualities for individual bases were not recorded, and no much larger clone is one base off.

The time point label here, explained by the study, means: cells obtained before transplantation from donor or recipient. CD3+CD4+ and CD3+CD8+ populations were FACS-sorted from unstimulated pre-transplant donor and recipient cells taken from spleen or lymph nodes. The full study reports these points: Early after transplant, peak levels of circulating GvH clones were associated with declines in HvG clones. GvH clones were detected in recipient bone marrow, and some of these GvH clones were observed earlier in ileal mucosa or blood, consistent with an intestinal mucosal origin. The conclusions were limited by the relatively low number and heterogeneity of the intestinal transplant patients. High GvH to HvG T cell clonal ratios were observed in the allografts of patients with donor T cell macrochimerism.

The sample was unstimulated CD8+ T cells sorted from spleen or lymph node cells, taken before intestinal transplant. The clonotype comes from a human donor who received an intestinal transplant. The sequence links TRBV9 to TRBJ2-3; the D gene cannot be resolved reliably. The DNA sequence is as follows: TGTGCCAGCAGCGTAGATATGGGCTTAGGCACAGATACGCAGTATTTT. Its product reads: CASSVDMGLGTDTQYF.